Following are 22 T cell receptor beta chains from one sample sequenced in a study of T cell responses to AZD1222 COVID-19 vaccine. Clones were read by immunoSEQ multiplex PCR, and TCRdb kept only the in-frame ones, dropping some. The sample shows about 120,000 clones, about 92% of them seen only once. Sequencing used peripheral blood, obtained on day 0 of AZD1222 vaccination. All receptors derive from an adult in good health.

The J gene is TRBJ1-5, the V gene TRBV4-1, with D possibly being TRBD1 (5 bases). The germline CDR1 and CDR2 sequences are MGHRA and YSYEKL. There are 14 residues in the CDR3. V was clipped by 8 bases and J by 7 bases, with 18 bases between them. In DNA, the CDR3 is TGCGCCAGCGGACCCCCGGGGACGCGGCAGCCCCAGCATTTT. Its protein product is CASGPPGTRQPQHF.

This clone was observed a single time. The gene calls are TRBV15 and TRBJ1-2; a weak D match, TRBD1 (5 bases). Germline loops: CDR1 LNHNV, CDR2 YYDKDF (reference sequence). The CDR3 length is 13 residues. Trimming shortened V by 3 bases and J by 5 bases, and 10 bases separated the two germline ends. DNA for the CDR3: TGTGCCACCAGCAGCGGGGCGGGATATGGCTACACCTTC. It codes for CATSSGAGYGYTF.

This sequence joins TRBV29-1 and TRBJ2-6; D unresolved. The germline V gene has CDR1 SQVTM and CDR2 ANQGSEA. There are 13 residues in the CDR3. For the CDR3, the DNA is TGCGGAACGGCCCTTTCGGGGGCCAACGTCCTGACTTTC. Protein product: CGTALSGANVLTF.

In this sample, this clone turned up a few times. This chain links TRBV29-1 with TRBJ1-2; D uncertain. The CDR3 loop spans 12 amino acids. Germline-derived CDR1 and CDR2 are SQVTM and ANQGSEA. Trimming removed 4 bases at V and 8 bases at J, with 14 bases between. For the CDR3, the DNA is TGCAGCGTTGGGGCAACGACCTGGGGCTACACCTTC. This sequence encodes CSVGATTWGYTF. The whole variable domain, filled in from reference TRBV29-1 and TRBJ1-2, reads SAVISQKPSRDICQRGTSLTIQCQVDSQVTMMFWYRQQPGQSLTLIATANQGSEATYESGFVIDKFPISRPNLTFSTLTVSNMSPEDSSIYLCSVGATTWGYTFGSGTRLTVV.

This clone was detected a few times. The chain links TRBV28 to TRBJ1-1, with D unresolved. The CDR3 contains 13 residues. Trimming removed 5 bases from V and 1 base from J, with 8 bases in between. Looked up from germline, CDR1 is MDHEN and CDR2 is SYDVKM. The CDR3: CASSTQRNTEAFF. Here the CDR3 DNA reads TGTGCCAGCAGTACACAGAGGAACACTGAAGCTTTCTTT.

In its sample, this clone was seen once. The chain carries TRBV4-1 and TRBJ1-2, with TRBD1 as a possible D gene (5 bases). Per the germline V gene, CDR1 is MGHRA and CDR2 is YSYEKL. The CDR3 totals 17 residues. V lost 0 bases, J lost 3 bases, and 17 bases lay in between. The CDR3: CASSQEFSLRGYYGYTF. The DNA of the CDR3 is TGCGCCAGCAGCCAAGAATTCTCCCTTCGGGGGTACTATGGCTACACCTTC.

The J gene is TRBJ1-5, the V gene TRBV21-1; the table's D gene call, TRBD1, was not cross checked with the DNA. TRBV21-1 is reported as a pseudogene. The CDR3 spans 18 residues. The DNA for the CDR3 is TGTGCCAGCAGCAAAGATTCCATCGGGCAGGGCCTCAATCAGCCCCAGCATTTT. This translates into CASSKDSIGQGLNQPQHF.

The CDR3 DNA reads TGTGCCAGCAGCGAGAGGACGGGAAACACCATATATTTT. Protein sequence: CASSERTGNTIYF. The chain links TRBV11-3 to TRBJ1-3, with D hard to call. V dropped 5 bases and J dropped 4 bases, with 9 bases sitting between them. This CDR3 comprises 13 residues. CDR1 is SGHNT and CDR2 is YENEEA in the germline V gene.

The rearrangement links TRBV11-2 to TRBJ1-2; D gene ambiguous. The CDR3 is 16 residues long. Trimming removed 3 bases at V and 6 bases at J, with 20 bases between. Germline CDR1 and CDR2: SGHAT and FQNNGV. The CDR3 region has the DNA TGTGCCAGCAGCTTTGGTCCGGTAGCTATTGTCGATGGCTACACCTTC. It translates to CASSFGPVAIVDGYTF.

The J gene is TRBJ1-4, the V gene TRBV30; maybe TRBD1 (6 bases). The CDR3 is made up of 13 amino acids. In germline, CDR1 is GTSNPN, CDR2 SVGIG (reference sequence). V was trimmed by 8 bases and J by 5 bases, leaving 15 bases between them. Here the CDR3 DNA reads TGTGCCCACCGACAGGCCCTAAATGAAAAACTGTTTTTT. Amino acids: CAHRQALNEKLFF.

This chain joins TRBV10-1 and TRBJ1-2; no clear D gene. The ends were cut back, 6 bases at V and 5 bases at J, with 16 bases in the middle. The V gene's germline CDR1 is WNHNN and CDR2 SYGVQD (reference sequence). The CDR3 is made up of 14 amino acids. The CDR3 reads CASRAVGVRYGYTF. The CDR3 DNA follows: TGCGCCAGCAGGGCCGTGGGAGTGAGATATGGCTACACCTTC.

The chain couples TRBV11-2 to TRBJ1-1; 7 bases are a match to TRBD1. J gave up 6 bases and V 2 bases, and 9 bases lay outside the gene matches. CDR1 and CDR2 from the germline V gene are SGHAT and FQNNGV. This CDR3 is 15 amino acids long. Here the CDR3 DNA reads TGTGCCAGCAGCTTACTACAGGGGAGGAGGGCTGAAGCTTTCTTT. Protein: CASSLLQGRRAEAFF.

The chain is built from TRBV21-1 and TRBJ1-5. TRBV21-1 corresponds to a pseudogene. The CDR3 spans 14 residues. In DNA form, the CDR3 reads TGTGCCAGCAGCAAAGAACTTGATAATCAGCCCCAGCATTTT. Encoded protein: CASSKELDNQPQHF.

The chain employs TRBV6-1 and TRBJ2-3; 11 nucleotides line up with TRBD2. Germline trimming cut 1 base from V and 3 bases from J; bases unmatched to any gene: 0. There are 15 residues in the CDR3. Germline V gene data show CDR1 as MNHNS and CDR2 as SASEGT. The CDR3: CASSEGLAGTDTQYF. The CDR3 nucleotides are TGTGCCAGCAGTGAAGGACTAGCGGGGACAGATACGCAGTATTTT.

The chain employs TRBV2 and TRBJ1-4, with D perhaps matching TRBD1 (6 bases). Trimming pared 7 bases from V and 9 bases from J, leaving 21 bases between. The CDR3 extends over 15 amino acids. Germline lookup yields CDR1 SNHLY and CDR2 FYNNEI. The CDR3: CASKGLRGPVKKLFF. CDR3 nucleotides: TGTGCCAGCAAGGGGCTCAGGGGCCCGGTTAAAAAACTGTTTTTT.

This chain links TRBV18 with TRBJ2-2, with 11 nucleotides matching TRBD1. The germline V gene encodes CDR1 KGHSH and CDR2 LQKENI. V dropped 0 bases and J dropped 7; count of bases not matched to a gene: 7. CDR3 length: 17 residues. CDR3 protein: CASSPPKGQGAGGELFF. In DNA, the CDR3 is TGTGCCAGCTCACCACCGAAAGGACAGGGGGCCGGCGGGGAGCTGTTTTTT.

The chain combines TRBV28 with TRBJ1-5; D uncertain. The CDR3 is made up of 12 amino acids. Germline CDR1 and CDR2: MDHEN and SYDVKM. V was clipped by 4 bases and J by 6 bases, with 7 bases between them. The CDR3 loop is CASSSSGQPQHF. In nucleotides, the CDR3 is TGTGCCAGCAGTTCCTCAGGTCAGCCCCAGCATTTT.

This chain joins TRBV19 and TRBJ1-1, with D possibly matching TRBD1 (6 bases). V gave up 7 bases and J gave up 1 base, with 16 bases separating them. Per germline, CDR1 LNHDA and CDR2 SQIVND (reference sequence). This CDR3 has 15 amino acids. The CDR3 loop is CASTPIGGGNTEAFF. CDR3 coding DNA: TGTGCCAGTACCCCTATAGGGGGGGGGAACACTGAAGCTTTCTTT.

The V call is TRBV5-6, the J call TRBJ2-7; 10 bases are shared with TRBD2. This CDR3 is 16 amino acids long. Germline V gives CDR1 SGHDT, CDR2 YYEEEE. V trimming: 4 bases; J trimming: 2 bases; junction bases outside the gene matches: 9. The CDR3 is CASSPAGTSEAYEQYF. CDR3 coding DNA: TGTGCCAGCAGCCCGGCGGGGACTAGCGAGGCCTACGAGCAGTACTTC.

V gene TRBV5-6 combines with J gene TRBJ2-2, with a weak D call TRBD1 (5 bases). Germline CDR1 is SGHDT and CDR2 is YYEEEE. The CDR3 length is 16 residues. With 2 bases removed from V and 6 bases from J, the gap between germline ends came to 17 bases. The CDR3 DNA reads TGTGCCAGCAGCTTTGGTAGGGGCGCGTTCCCCGGGGAGCTGTTTTTT. Its protein is CASSFGRGAFPGELFF.

The rearrangement uses TRBV4-1 and TRBJ2-1, with D uncertain. CDR1 and CDR2 from the germline V gene are MGHRA and YSYEKL. Trimming shortened V by 0 bases and J by 9 bases, and 21 bases separated the two germline ends. CDR3 length equals 17 residues. The CDR3 nucleotides read TGCGCCAGCAGCCAAGATTTCGTGCTGGTGGTCTCCGGTGAGCAGTTCTTC. As protein: CASSQDFVLVVSGEQFF.

V is TRBV19 and J is TRBJ1-5, with 10 bases that match TRBD1. The ends lost 5 bases at V and 3 bases at J; junction bases unmatched: 7. This CDR3 is 16 amino acids long. CDR1 and CDR2 from the germline V gene are LNHDA and SQIVND (reference sequence). The DNA of the CDR3 is TGTGCCAGTAGTCCCCGGGACAGGGGCTTCAATCAGCCCCAGCATTTT. It codes for CASSPRDRGFNQPQHF. The whole variable domain, remainder taken from reference TRBV19 and TRBJ1-5, is DGGITQSPKYLFRKEGQNVTLSCEQNLNHDAMYWYRQDPGQGLRLIYYSQIVNDFQKGDIAEGYSVSREKKESFPLTVTSAQKNPTAFYLCASSPRDRGFNQPQHFGDGTRLSIL.